Described below is a single T cell receptor (beta chain) sequence and its context. This CDR3 contains 13 residues. The V and J ends lost 6 bases and 9 bases respectively, with 15 bases between them. Per the germline V gene, CDR1 is KGHSH and CDR2 is LQKENI. The sample originates from a study of preoperative IRX-2 immunotherapy in early breast cancer. Treatment specified: preoperative locoregional IRX-2 cytokine immunotherapy. TCRdb keeps only in-frame clones here, not all; method: immunoSEQ multiplex PCR. The repertoire has about 98,000 clones, 75% to 90% of them found once; the top ten carry around 2%.

The chain has TRBV18 and TRBJ2-1, with D perhaps matching TRBD1 (6 bases). The receptor's source is a human donor with breast cancer. Sequenced material: tumor tissue, taken after IRX-2 immunotherapy. CDR3 DNA sequence: TGTGCCAGCTCCCCGGAGGCAGGGGCTGAGCAGTTCTTC. Protein product: CASSPEAGAEQFF.